This TCR beta chain was found in a study of blood T cell repertoires in COVID-19. TCRdb's copy holds only in-frame clones and misses some; the assay was immunoSEQ multiplex PCR. Among about 400,000 clones listed, roughly 90% were seen once. The CDR3 is 15 amino acids. V was clipped by 0 bases and J by 0 bases; unmatched bases: 1. The germline CDR1 and CDR2 sequences are SGHTA and FQGTGA. The clonotype was recovered from a man aged 40-55 years with acute or convalescent COVID-19. The rearrangement uses TRBV7-3 and TRBJ1-2; TRBD1 matches 7 bases. Sequences were obtained from peripheral blood. As DNA, the CDR3 is TGTGCCAGCAGCTTAACCGGGACAGCTAACTATGGCTACACCTTC. It encodes CASSLTGTANYGYTF.